This entry is about one T cell receptor (beta chain). In its sample, this clonotype was seen many times. This clone's antigen is unknown. No base quality values were provided; no much bigger clone lies one nucleotide off. The data were taken from a study of human T cells and chemical hapten exposure (dated by TCRdb to about 2021). The study in broad terms: For sensitization, 2% DPC in acetone was applied to a roughly 2 cm by roughly 2 cm area of upper inner arm skin. Patch testing was performed on the upper back with Finn chambers containing 0.01% DPC, and the patch tests were scored after 6 days according to International Contact Dermatitis Research Group standards. Weekly therapeutic DPC doses were additionally applied to the scalp of patients throughout the roughly 22-week study period. Blood samples were taken from patients before sensitization (week 0) and at 2, 6 and about 24 weeks after DPC sensitization. Libraries were pooled for sequencing, and variation in per-sample TCR yields was attributed mainly to small differences in library volumes within the pool. About 28 alopecia patients gave blood for TCR sequencing at one to four time points (pre-sensitization, 2, 6 and 24 weeks). This study followed changes in the peripheral blood TCR repertoire in vivo during primary and secondary sensitization of alopecia patients to the hapten diphenylcyclopropenone (DPC). Most of the patients in the cohort were female, and the cohort covered alopecia areata with under or over 50% scalp involvement, alopecia totalis and alopecia universalis. What the work shows at the level of the full study, not this receptor alone: Compared with pre-sensitization or healthy control sets, expanded TCRs formed significantly more large CDR3 similarity clusters, which is consistent with antigen-driven responses. Because every patient had alopecia, a presumed autoimmune disease, the patients' immune response might differ from that of healthy individuals. A positive correlation was found between the number of PT1 expanded TCRs and patch test score, with significance reached at thresholds 8, 16 and 32 but not 4. DPC sensitization did not change the number of TCRs with a frequency above 1 in 1000, and there was no evidence of changes in global repertoire structure. After repeated subsampling, changes were observed in the strength of the expansion versus patch-test correlation and in the threshold at which the correlation became significant.

Library preparation used RACE. The reads were generated on a NextSeq 500. During library preparation, unique molecular identifiers were attached to individual cDNA molecules so that TCRs could be counted quantitatively and reproducibly. From each blood RNA sample, both TCR alpha and TCR beta chains were sequenced. Processing in the source paper ran as follows. The median number of TCRs per sample was around 100,000, ranging from about 20,000 to 700,000. V, J and CDR3 annotation of the TCR reads was performed with the Decombinator software suite. Every sample was subsampled to the same number of TCRs (28,000) for the PS versus PT1 abundance plots. TCRs were defined as expanded if absent before sensitization and observed at least eight times at the 2-week time point. In-frame beta chains were kept once TCRdb had trimmed the public reads at Q25 with fastp and called clones with MiXCR. A single entry per CDR3 protein holds the most common genes and DNA from its merged rows. None of the V and J calls come from the authors' own analysis; TCRdb made them. For this sample there are some 79,000 distinct CDR3 sequences; 11% appear just once. About 4% of the sample is held by the ten biggest clonotypes.

What the time point label conveys for this sample: patch test 3, about 24 weeks after DPC sensitization. Sample treatment or condition, as interpreted from the label and publication: therapeutic diphenylcyclopropenone sensitization with weekly scalp DPC. At every patch-test visit, the blood draw took place before the patch test was put on. Patients were considered eligible if aged 18 to 70, diagnosed with alopecia and deemed suitable for DPC therapy, and patients were excluded if pregnant. Unfractionated whole blood was collected in Tempus Blood RNA tubes, and total RNA was extracted from that blood. Trimming accounts for 3 bases at V and 2 bases at J, while the number of junction bases matched to no gene is 1. The CDR3 numbers 15 residues from cysteine through phenylalanine. The only DNA kept is the CDR3, 45 bases in frame from the first base.

This chain is built from TRBV12-3 or TRBV12-4 and TRBJ1-5, with 10 bases matching TRBD1. The receptor comes from a woman between 50 and 59 years old with alopecia areata. Some clones in this sample may be carry-over from other donors' samples. The sample here was whole blood, taken in connection with sensitization to the hapten diphenylcyclopropenone (DPC). At the DNA level, the sequence is TGTGCCAGCAGTTTCGGGACAGGGGGCAATCAGCCCCAGCATTTT. This encodes CASSFGTGGNQPQHF.